The rows below give T cell receptor beta chains drawn from one sample of a study of T-cell reconstitution after alpha-beta-depleted transplantation in children. TCRdb used MiXCR to reprocess the PCR reads, holding one entry per CDR3 protein. The table records under 20,000 distinct CDR3 sequences, over 10% of them present only once. The source material was PBMCs, mostly from graft donor cells, sampled 60 days after TCRalphabeta/CD19-depleted stem cell transplant. Source of these receptors: a female patient younger than 10 who had a stem cell transplant for congenital amegakaryocytic thrombocytopenia, so the T cells may come from the graft donor. Each CDR3 is given with its conserved first and last residue. Each record gives: clone size, V gene, D gene, J gene, CDR3 protein, CDR3 DNA. The D gene is left open where the match is weak. Size tells how often a clone was seen (once, few, many) or the class of an expanded clone, and some rows leave it out.

>many|TRBV9|NA|TRBJ2-3
CASSVVRVEDTQYF
TGTGCCAGCAGCGTAGTCAGGGTTGAAGATACGCAGTATTTT
>many|TRBV29-1|NA|TRBJ2-6
CSVYEGSGANVLTF
TGCAGCGTGTATGAGGGATCTGGGGCCAACGTCCTGACTTTC
>many|TRBV5-1|TRBD2|TRBJ2-3
CASRTSGITDTQYF
TGCGCCAGCAGAACTAGCGGGATAACAGATACGCAGTATTTT
>many|TRBV7-2|NA|TRBJ1-5
CASTGRGSNQPQHF
TGTGCCAGCACGGGGCGCGGGAGCAATCAGCCCCAGCATTTT
>NA|TRBV5-1|TRBD1|TRBJ2-2
CASSFARGSTGELFF
TGCGCCAGCAGCTTTGCCAGGGGGAGCACCGGGGAGCTGTTTTTT
>many|TRBV3-1|NA|TRBJ2-3
CASSQGLSDTQYF
TGTGCCAGCAGCCAAGGGCTTTCAGATACGCAGTATTTT
>NA|TRBV28|TRBD1|TRBJ2-7
CASSYRGLQSEQYF
TGTGCCAGCAGTTACAGGGGTCTACAATCCGAGCAGTACTTC
>NA|TRBV6-1|TRBD1|TRBJ2-2
CASRGTGNTGELFF
TGTGCCAGCAGGGGGACAGGGAACACCGGGGAGCTGTTTTTT
>few|TRBV20-1|NA|TRBJ2-2
CCASSGYPMGNTGELFF
TGCTGTGCTAGTTCAGGATACCCCATGGGGAACACCGGGGAGCTGTTTTTT
>many|TRBV2|NA|TRBJ2-5
CASREETQYF
TGTGCCAGCAGGGAAGAGACCCAGTACTTC
>many|TRBV6-5|TRBD1|TRBJ2-2
CASHRGLNTGELFF
TGTGCCAGCCACAGGGGCCTTAACACCGGGGAGCTGTTTTTT
>medium-sized|TRBV9|NA|TRBJ1-2
CASSVRVDDSSYGYTF
TGTGCCAGCAGCGTAAGGGTAGACGACAGTAGCTATGGCTACACCTTC
>many|TRBV10-3|TRBD1|TRBJ1-6
CAISGQGTGPLHF
TGTGCCATCAGCGGACAGGGAACGGGACCCCTCCACTTT
>many|TRBV30|NA|TRBJ2-7
CAWSFSSSEQYF
TGTGCCTGGAGTTTTTCTAGTTCCGAGCAGTACTTC
>many|TRBV7-9|TRBD2|TRBJ2-7
CASSEKAGVPYEQYF
TGTGCCAGCAGCGAAAAAGCGGGAGTTCCCTACGAGCAGTACTTC
>many|TRBV27|TRBD2|TRBJ2-3
CASSLRAGLGTDTQYF
TGTGCCAGCAGTTTAAGGGCCGGACTAGGCACAGATACGCAGTATTTT
>few|TRBV20-1|NA|TRBJ1-1
CNIKTANTEAFF
TGCAACATAAAGACAGCGAACACTGAAGCTTTCTTT
>many|TRBV7-9|TRBD2|TRBJ2-1
CASSLLREIYNEQFF
TGTGCCAGCAGCTTATTGCGGGAGATCTACAATGAGCAGTTCTTC
>many|TRBV7-9|TRBD2|TRBJ2-1
CASRQAGAPYNEQFF
TGTGCCAGCAGACAAGCGGGAGCACCCTACAATGAGCAGTTCTTC
>NA|TRBV30|TRBD2|TRBJ2-1
CAWSTTSGYNEQFF
TGTGCCTGGAGTACTACTAGCGGATACAATGAGCAGTTCTTC
>many|TRBV20-1|TRBD1|TRBJ2-7
CSAYTPGQGARQYF
TGCAGTGCCTACACTCCGGGACAGGGGGCGAGGCAGTACTTC
>many|TRBV12-3/TRBV12-4|TRBD1|TRBJ2-2
CASSFSRGQGHGELFF
TGTGCCAGCAGTTTCTCCCGCGGACAGGGGCACGGGGAGCTGTTTTTT
>many|TRBV20-1|TRBD1|TRBJ1-2
CSALRTGNYGYTF
TGCAGTGCATTACGGACAGGGAACTATGGCTACACCTTC
>many|TRBV12-3/TRBV12-4|NA|TRBJ1-5
CASSLVSAGTYQPQHF
TGTGCCAGCAGTTTAGTAAGTGCAGGGACGTATCAGCCCCAGCATTTT
>many|TRBV20-1|TRBD2|TRBJ2-1
CSAGVLGLAGGGNEQFF
TGCAGTGCTGGAGTGTTGGGACTAGCGGGAGGTGGAAATGAGCAGTTCTTC
>many|TRBV14|TRBD2|TRBJ2-2
CASSLGLAVNTGELFF
TGTGCCAGCAGCCTAGGACTAGCGGTTAACACCGGGGAGCTGTTTTTT
>many|TRBV28|TRBD2|TRBJ2-7
CASSRGLAGDYEQYF
TGTGCCAGCAGCCGCGGACTAGCGGGGGACTACGAGCAGTACTTC
>many|TRBV29-1|NA|TRBJ1-3
CSANTGNTIYF
TGCAGCGCCAATACGGGGAACACCATATATTTT
>medium-sized|TRBV18|TRBD1|TRBJ2-7
CASSPGTGTEGDEQYF
TGTGCCAGCTCACCGGGGACCGGGACAGAAGGCGACGAGCAGTACTTC
>many|TRBV20-1|TRBD2|TRBJ2-7
CSARPSGLDYEQYF
TGCAGTGCTAGGCCGTCGGGACTAGACTACGAGCAGTACTTC
>many|TRBV12-3/TRBV12-4|NA|TRBJ2-3
CASTGSHSTDTQYF
TGTGCCAGCACGGGGTCTCATAGCACAGATACGCAGTATTTT
>NA|TRBV12-3/TRBV12-4|NA|TRBJ2-7
CASSLFTRYEQYF
TGTGCCAGCAGTTTATTCACCCGGTACGAGCAGTACTTC
>many|TRBV6-5|TRBD1|TRBJ1-3
CASSPRQGFGNTIYF
TGTGCCAGCAGCCCTAGACAGGGGTTCGGAAACACCATATATTTT
>NA|TRBV7-2|NA|TRBJ2-1
CASSLEIRGNEQFF
TGTGCCAGCAGCTTAGAGATTCGGGGAAATGAGCAGTTCTTC
>many|TRBV24-1|NA|TRBJ2-1
CATGGAGGVQFF
TGTGCCACCGGGGGGGCAGGCGGGGTGCAGTTCTTC
>many|TRBV7-6|TRBD1|TRBJ1-2
CASSLGQGEGYTF
TGTGCCAGCAGCCTTGGACAGGGAGAGGGCTACACCTTC
>many|TRBV28|NA|TRBJ2-3
CASNRTPPDTQYF
TGTGCCAGCAACCGTACTCCTCCAGATACGCAGTATTTT
>many|TRBV20-1|TRBD1|TRBJ1-6
CSASGQGNNSPLHF
TGCAGTGCCTCGGGACAGGGGAACAATTCACCCCTCCACTTT
>many|TRBV12-3/TRBV12-4|NA|TRBJ2-5
CASSFQKETQYF
TGTGCCAGCAGTTTCCAAAAAGAGACCCAGTACTTC
>many|TRBV5-1|TRBD2|TRBJ2-3
CASSLNSGKDTQYF
TGCGCCAGCAGCCTTAATAGCGGGAAGGATACGCAGTATTTT
>many|TRBV20-1|NA|TRBJ1-1
CSAGELAGEAFF
TGCAGTGCAGGGGAATTAGCGGGTGAAGCTTTCTTT
>many|TRBV6-5|TRBD1|TRBJ1-6
CASSYSHPGQGNSPLHF
TGTGCCAGCAGTTACTCACATCCGGGACAGGGAAATTCACCCCTCCACTTT
>few|TRBV20-1|NA|TRBJ2-1
CCAIVPGLVQARGNEQFF
TGCTGTGCTATAGTCCCGGGACTCGTCCAAGCTCGGGGCAATGAGCAGTTCTTC
>NA|TRBV7-6|NA|TRBJ2-3
CASSLYGGGTDTQYF
TGTGCCAGCAGCTTATATGGGGGAGGCACAGATACGCAGTATTTT
>many|TRBV7-9|NA|TRBJ2-7
CASRFSPEGGEQYF
TGTGCCAGCAGATTTTCCCCTGAAGGGGGCGAGCAGTACTTC
>many|TRBV20-1|TRBD2|TRBJ2-7
CSASQSSGSYEQYF
TGCAGTGCTAGTCAGTCTAGCGGGTCCTACGAGCAGTACTTC
>many|TRBV27|NA|TRBJ2-5
CASSLGAGFQETQYF
TGTGCCAGCAGTTTAGGTGCTGGGTTTCAAGAGACCCAGTACTTC
>many|TRBV5-1|NA|TRBJ2-3
CASSLSQGSADTQYF
TGCGCCAGCAGCCTAAGTCAGGGGTCAGCAGATACGCAGTATTTT
>many|TRBV2|TRBD1|TRBJ2-7
CASRRDRGTSYEQYF
TGTGCCAGCAGGAGGGACAGGGGGACCTCCTACGAGCAGTACTTC
>many|TRBV7-9|TRBD2|TRBJ2-1
CASSLVAGGSYNEQFF
TGTGCCAGCAGCTTAGTGGCGGGAGGGTCCTACAATGAGCAGTTCTTC
>many|TRBV5-1|NA|TRBJ2-1
CASSSLRDNEQFF
TGCGCCAGCAGCTCCCTCCGGGACAATGAGCAGTTCTTC
>many|TRBV12-3/TRBV12-4|TRBD2|TRBJ2-1
CASRRTSGRNEQFF
TGTGCCAGCAGGAGGACTAGCGGGAGGAATGAGCAGTTCTTC
>many|TRBV5-1|NA|TRBJ2-1
CASSLAGVDYNEQFF
TGCGCCAGCAGCTTGGCGGGAGTCGACTACAATGAGCAGTTCTTC
>many|TRBV11-2|NA|TRBJ2-3
CASSPIFRVTDTQYF
TGTGCCAGCAGCCCGATTTTTCGGGTTACAGATACGCAGTATTTT
>many|TRBV7-2|NA|TRBJ1-2
CASSLGFTNYGYTF
TGTGCCAGCAGCTTAGGTTTCACCAACTATGGCTACACCTTC
>many|TRBV5-1|TRBD2|TRBJ2-1
CASSLELAGWSYNEQFF
TGCGCCAGCAGCTTGGAACTAGCGGGATGGTCCTACAATGAGCAGTTCTTC
>many|TRBV20-1|NA|TRBJ2-3
CSVGPQGVVTDTQYF
TGCAGTGTGGGTCCCCAGGGAGTTGTTACAGATACGCAGTATTTT
>many|TRBV2|TRBD2|TRBJ2-4
CASSPEPTSRNIQYF
TGTGCCAGCAGCCCCGAGCCGACTAGCAGAAACATTCAGTACTTC
>many|TRBV5-1|NA|TRBJ2-1
CASSLSRLSEQFF
TGCGCCAGCAGCTTGTCACGATTGAGTGAGCAGTTCTTC